These 9 T cell receptor beta chains were all obtained from the same sample, sequenced in a study of spatial heterogeneity in lung cancer. In TCRdb, the 5' RACE reads were re-called with MiXCR into one record per CDR3 protein. The sample has roughly 38,000 distinct CDR3 sequences, around 3.1% seen once. This sample's time point: sample taken at primary tumor resection. The starting material was normal lung tissue next to the tumor, obtained at surgery. All receptors derive from a male donor with early-stage non-small cell lung cancer.

Ten or more counts support this clonotype. The rearrangement links TRBV5-1 to TRBJ1-6; D gene ambiguous. CDR1 and CDR2 (germline): SGHRS, YFSETQ. The CDR3 has 15 amino acids. V gave up 1 base and J gave up 0 bases, with 5 bases separating them. The CDR3 spells CASSLQSSYNSPLHF. DNA of the CDR3: TGCGCCAGCAGCTTGCAGAGCTCCTATAATTCACCCCTCCACTTT.

As regards this clonotype: A much larger clonotype is one base distant, so this may be a read error. This chain uses TRBV6-1 with TRBJ2-3, with no clear D. Between the trimmed V and J ends, which lost 5 bases and 2 bases, there was a span of 5 bases. This CDR3 region has 12 residues. The germline V gene encodes CDR1 MNHNS and CDR2 SASEGT. The CDR3 DNA sequence: TGTGCCAGCAGTTCCTACACAGATACGCAGTATTTT. It is translated as CASSSYTDTQYF.

The table lists this clonotype with many counts. The chain recombines TRBV28 with TRBJ2-3; TRBD1 matches 8 bases. Per the germline V gene, CDR1 is MDHEN and CDR2 is SYDVKM. V lost 5 bases, J lost 2 bases, and 6 bases stayed unmatched. The CDR3 loop spans 15 amino acids. DNA for the CDR3: TGTGCCAGCAGTGGACAGGGTATGGCCACAGATACGCAGTATTTT. Amino acids: CASSGQGMATDTQYF.

This clonotype was counted many times. This rearrangement joins TRBV4-1 to TRBJ2-3; D tentatively fits TRBD1 or TRBD2 (6 bases each). CDR3 length equals 15 residues. V shed 0 bases and J shed 6 bases, with 13 bases lying between them. The germline V gene encodes CDR1 MGHRA and CDR2 YSYEKL. For the CDR3, the DNA is TGCGCCAGCAGCCAAGAAAGGAGGGGGACGGATACGCAGTATTTT. This translates into CASSQERRGTDTQYF.

Ten or more counts support this clonotype. The gene calls are TRBV14 and TRBJ2-3; a possible D gene is TRBD1 (6 bases). This CDR3 contains 16 residues. V was trimmed by 4 bases and J by 4 bases, leaving 18 bases between them. Germline V gene data show CDR1 as SGHDN and CDR2 as FVKESK. The CDR3 sequence is CASSRHGTRGSDTQYF. The CDR3 bases are TGTGCCAGCAGCCGCCACGGGACAAGGGGGTCAGATACGCAGTATTTT.

In this sample, this clonotype turned up many times. The chain combines TRBV24-1 with TRBJ2-1; tentatively, D is TRBD1 (6 bases). Germline loops: CDR1 KGHDR, CDR2 SFDVKD. This CDR3 has 16 amino acids. The V end was cut by 0 bases, the J end by 5 bases, with 13 bases between. The CDR3 sequence is CATSDLAGVGHNEQFF. CDR3 in DNA: TGTGCCACCAGTGATTTGGCAGGGGTTGGACACAATGAGCAGTTCTTC.

This clonotype was seen at least ten times. J is TRBJ2-7 and V is TRBV3-1, with D hard to call. Germline values: CDR1 LGHDT, CDR2 YNNKEL (reference sequence). V lost 2 bases and J 3 bases, leaving 14 bases between the germline ends. This CDR3 has 15 amino acids. The CDR3: CASSQPLGAIYEQYF. CDR3 nucleotides: TGTGCCAGCAGCCAACCGTTGGGCGCCATCTACGAGCAGTACTTC.

In its sample, this clonotype was seen many times. The chain links TRBV7-2 to TRBJ1-4; D remains ambiguous. V was cut by 3 bases and J by 0 bases, with 5 bases left in between. The germline CDR1 and CDR2 sequences are SGHTA and FQGNSA. This CDR3 region has 14 residues. The CDR3 protein is CASSLAATNEKLFF. Here the CDR3 DNA reads TGTGCCAGCAGCTTGGCCGCAACTAATGAAAAACTGTTTTTT.

This clonotype was seen ten or more times. CDR3 in amino acids: CASSPGPEAFF. DNA for the CDR3: TGTGCCAGCAGTCCGGGCCCTGAAGCTTTCTTT. This chain joins TRBV6-2 or TRBV6-3 and TRBJ1-1; no reliable D call. Between the trimmed V and J ends, which lost 5 bases and 6 bases, there was a span of 7 bases. Germline V lookup: CDR1 MNHEY, CDR2 SVGEGT. The CDR3 covers 11 residues.